Below, 32 T cell receptor beta chains from the same sample are listed, as sequenced in a study of blood T cell repertoires in COVID-19. Repertoires were generated with immunoSEQ multiplex PCR, while TCRdb's copy carries only in-frame clones and drops some. The data contain 150,000 to 200,000 clones, approximately 82% of them singletons. The material sequenced was PBMCs or T cells enriched from blood (not recorded which). These receptors all stem from a woman between 45 and 60 years old who had recovered from COVID-19.

V is TRBV19 and J is TRBJ1-2; 8 nucleotides match TRBD1. The CDR3 has 15 residues. Trimming at V came to 3 bases and at J to 8 bases, leaving 11 bases not matched to a gene. Germline assignment: CDR1 LNHDA and CDR2 SQIVND (reference sequence). CDR3 in amino acids: CASSIRTGRLRGYTF. CDR3 nucleotides: TGTGCCAGTAGTATCCGGACAGGGAGACTAAGGGGCTACACCTTC. Drawing the rest from reference TRBV19 and TRBJ1-2, the complete variable domain is DGGITQSPKYLFRKEGQNVTLSCEQNLNHDAMYWYRQDPGQGLRLIYYSQIVNDFQKGDIAEGYSVSREKKESFPLTVTSAQKNPTAFYLCASSIRTGRLRGYTFGSGTRLTVV.

In the case of this clone: Additional DNA sequences in this sample encode the identical CDR3. The genes are TRBV10-1 and TRBJ1-5; weak D call: TRBD1 (5 bases). V shed 8 bases and J shed 5 bases, with 16 bases lying between them. This CDR3 region has 14 residues. Germline lookup yields CDR1 WNHNN and CDR2 SYGVQD (reference sequence). CDR3 residues: CASQGQGQHQPQHF. The CDR3 DNA is TGCGCCAGCCAAGGGCAGGGTCAACATCAGCCCCAGCATTTT.

This sequence joins TRBV5-6 and TRBJ1-1; 7 positions match TRBD1. V dropped 0 bases and J dropped 1; count of bases not matched to a gene: 6. Germline assignment: CDR1 SGHDT and CDR2 YYEEEE. The length of the CDR3 is 16 residues. This CDR3 is CASSLEGRGRNTEAFF. CDR3 DNA: TGTGCCAGCAGCTTGGAGGGCAGGGGGAGGAACACTGAAGCTTTCTTT.

This clone was observed a few times. The chain couples TRBV11-1 to TRBJ1-1; tentatively, D is TRBD1 (5 bases). CDR3 length: 15 residues. V lost 1 base to trimming and J lost 0 bases, with 9 bases between them. Germline loops: CDR1 SGHAT, CDR2 FQDESV (reference sequence). The CDR3 region is CASSLGTTMNTEAFF. DNA of the CDR3: TGTGCCAGCAGCTTAGGGACAACTATGAACACTGAAGCTTTCTTT. Complete variable domain (other parts from reference TRBV11-1 and TRBJ1-1): EAEVAQSPRYKITEKSQAVAFWCDPISGHATLYWYRQILGQGPELLVQFQDESVVDDSQLPKDRFSAERLKGVDSTLKIQPAELGDSAMYLCASSLGTTMNTEAFFGQGTRLTVV.

The chain links TRBV4-2 to TRBJ2-2; TRBD2 aligns across 10 bases. V dropped 5 bases and J dropped 1; count of bases not matched to a gene: 1. This CDR3 comprises 15 residues. Looked up from germline, CDR1 is LGHNA and CDR2 is YNFKEQ. As DNA, the CDR3 is TGTGCCAGCAGCGGGACTAGCGTGAACACCGGGGAGCTGTTTTTT. This codes for CASSGTSVNTGELFF.

V and J are TRBV6-2 or TRBV6-3 and TRBJ2-7; 10 nucleotides align to TRBD2. Unmatched junction bases numbered 5, after V lost 4 bases and J lost 2 bases. Germline CDR1 and CDR2: MNHEY and SVGEGT. This CDR3 has 15 amino acids. The CDR3 DNA sequence: TGTGCCAGCAGTTTCACTAGCGGGGACCCCTACGAGCAGTACTTC. Protein: CASSFTSGDPYEQYF.

The V call is TRBV30, the J call TRBJ1-1; D is perhaps TRBD1 (6 bases). This CDR3 region has 17 residues. Germline V gene lookup returns CDR1 GTSNPN and CDR2 SVGIG (reference sequence). V was pared by 2 bases and J by 0 bases, with 19 bases between. CDR3 sequence (DNA): TGTGCCTGGAGTCCTACTTCCCTCGACAGGTTGAACACTGAAGCTTTCTTT. Encoded protein: CAWSPTSLDRLNTEAFF. Filled out from reference TRBV30 and TRBJ1-1, the complete variable domain reads SQTIHQWPATLVQPVGSPLSLECTVEGTSNPNLYWYRQAAGRGLQLLFYSVGIGQISSEVPQNLSASRPQDRQFILSSKKLLLSDSGFYLCAWSPTSLDRLNTEAFFGQGTRLTVV.

The chain is built from TRBV4-1 and TRBJ1-1, with no clear D. The CDR3 totals 13 residues. Trimming shortened V by 4 bases and J by 2 bases, and 8 bases separated the two germline ends. Germline lookup yields CDR1 MGHRA and CDR2 YSYEKL. DNA of the CDR3: TGCGCCAGCAGCCCGCAGATAAACACTGAAGCTTTCTTT. Translating gives CASSPQINTEAFF.

V gene TRBV2 combines with J gene TRBJ2-3; TRBD2 aligns across 7 bases. With 4 bases clipped from V and 1 base from J, the junction kept 2 bases outside the gene matches. This CDR3 contains 14 residues. Per germline, CDR1 SNHLY and CDR2 FYNNEI. This CDR3 is CASSGLAGTDTQYF. CDR3 in DNA: TGTGCCAGCAGTGGACTAGCAGGCACAGATACGCAGTATTTT. Full variable domain (rest looked up from reference TRBV2 and TRBJ2-3): EPEVTQTPSHQVTQMGQEVILRCVPISNHLYFYWYRQILGQKVEFLVSFYNNEISEKSEIFDDQFSVERPDGSNFTLKIRSTKLEDSAMYFCASSGLAGTDTQYFGPGTRLTVL.

This clone was recorded many times. The V gene is TRBV5-6, the J gene TRBJ2-6; no reliable D call. This CDR3 spans 15 amino acids. V was clipped by 1 base and J by 0 bases, with 5 bases between them. Germline V lookup: CDR1 SGHDT, CDR2 YYEEEE. In DNA form, the CDR3 reads TGTGCCAGCAGCTTGACAGACTCTGGGGCCAACGTCCTGACTTTC. Translation: CASSLTDSGANVLTF.

This chain links TRBV7-8 with TRBJ1-6; D might be TRBD1 (5 bases). The germline V gene has CDR1 SGHVS and CDR2 FQNEAQ. This CDR3 is 16 amino acids long. V was pared by 3 bases and J by 11 bases, with 20 bases between. CDR3 amino acids: CASSFDSGNPRTPLHF. In DNA form, the CDR3 reads TGTGCCAGCAGCTTTGACTCAGGGAACCCGAGGACACCCCTCCACTTT.

The CDR3 sequence is CASSQSQVNSNQPQHF. The CDR3 DNA is TGCGCCAGCAGCCAGTCACAGGTTAATTCCAATCAGCCCCAGCATTTT. This sequence joins TRBV4-1 and TRBJ1-5, with D possibly TRBD1 on 5 matching bases. CDR3 length: 16 residues. The V gene lost 3 bases and the J gene lost 3 bases, with 15 bases spanning the gap. Germline CDR1 is MGHRA and CDR2 is YSYEKL.

The count of this clone is one. This chain joins TRBV4-1 and TRBJ1-4; unclear D gene. The V and J ends lost 1 base and 0 bases respectively, with 9 bases between them. The CDR3 runs 16 residues. Germline-derived CDR1 and CDR2 are MGHRA and YSYEKL. The CDR3 DNA reads TGCGCCAGCAGCCAAGGGCCCTCTGCAACTAATGAAAAACTGTTTTTT. Translated, it gives CASSQGPSATNEKLFF.

This chain connects TRBV6-5 to TRBJ2-7; TRBD2 matches 8 bases. The V gene's germline CDR1 is MNHEY and CDR2 SVGAGI. The CDR3 runs to 14 residues. Trimming cost V 5 bases and J 4 bases; bases outside gene matches: 7. The chain's CDR3 is CASSPGTSRYEQYF. CDR3 DNA sequence: TGTGCCAGCAGTCCCGGGACTAGTAGGTACGAGCAGTACTTC.

The chain links TRBV29-1 to TRBJ2-3; TRBD1 is a possible D gene (6 bases). The CDR3 sequence is 16 residues long. Germline assignment: CDR1 SQVTM and CDR2 ANQGSEA. Trimming pared 8 bases from V and 0 bases from J, leaving 21 bases between. In DNA form, the CDR3 reads TGCAGCATCTCGGGCCCCCCAGGGGCGAGCACAGATACGCAGTATTTT. Translation gives CSISGPPGASTDTQYF.

The table lists this clone with a count of one. This chain connects TRBV6-2 or TRBV6-3 to TRBJ1-4, with D unclear. Germline V gene sequence: CDR1 MNHEY, CDR2 SVGEGT. V was shortened by 2 bases and J by 6 bases, with 10 bases between the two germline ends. This CDR3 contains 14 residues. CDR3 loop: CASSYGGLHEKLFF. CDR3 nucleotides: TGTGCCAGCAGTTACGGAGGGCTACATGAAAAACTGTTTTTT.

The chain couples TRBV14 to TRBJ2-5, with D possibly being TRBD2 (6 bases). Germline CDR1 reads SGHDN; CDR2 reads FVKESK. The CDR3 length is 16 residues. V shed 1 base and J shed 4 bases, with 16 bases lying between them. CDR3 DNA: TGTGCCAGCAGCCAAGTCGGGCGACTAGTAGGAGAGACCCAGTACTTC. Protein sequence: CASSQVGRLVGETQYF.

This chain connects TRBV7-9 to TRBJ1-5; 7 bases fit TRBD1. The CDR3 runs to 15 residues. CDR1 is SEHNR, CDR2 FQNEAQ, per germline (reference sequence). The V segment lost 5 bases and the J segment 2 bases; nucleotides outside the gene matches: 6. The CDR3 region has the DNA TGTGCCAGCAGCCCCGATGGACAGGGCAATCAGCCCCAGCATTTT. Translated: CASSPDGQGNQPQHF. The variable domain in full, completed from reference TRBV7-9 and TRBJ1-5, reads DTGVSQNPRHKITKRGQNVTFRCDPISEHNRLYWYRQTLGQGPEFLTYFQNEAQLEKSRLLSDRFSAERPKGSFSTLEIQRTEQGDSAMYLCASSPDGQGNQPQHFGDGTRLSIL.

V gene TRBV5-1 combines with J gene TRBJ2-3, with D possibly being TRBD1 (6 bases). V lost 4 bases to trimming and J lost 4 bases, with 13 bases between them. Germline lookup yields CDR1 SGHRS and CDR2 YFSETQ. CDR3 length equals 14 residues. CDR3 coding DNA: TGCGCCAGCAGCCCGCGGACAGACCCAGATACGCAGTATTTT. Its translation: CASSPRTDPDTQYF.

This chain uses TRBV27 with TRBJ2-7; tentatively, D is TRBD1 (6 bases). Germline V CDR1 and CDR2: MNHEY, SMNVEV (reference sequence). The CDR3 consists of 14 residues. The V end was cut by 2 bases, the J end by 1 base, with 9 bases between. The DNA of the CDR3 is TGTGCCAGCAGTTTAAGAGGACAGTCCTACGAGCAGTACTTC. Translating it yields CASSLRGQSYEQYF.

The sample holds a few counts of this clone. V gene TRBV19 combines with J gene TRBJ2-1; 11 bases align to TRBD2. V lost 6 bases, J lost 4 bases, and 8 bases stayed unmatched. CDR1 and CDR2 from the germline V gene are LNHDA and SQIVND (reference sequence). The CDR3 spans 16 residues. The CDR3 nucleotides are TGTGCCAGTAGCGTCCTAGCGGGAGGTATTTACAATGAGCAGTTCTTC. Protein product: CASSVLAGGIYNEQFF.

This rearrangement joins TRBV6-5 to TRBJ1-1; D remains ambiguous. With 0 bases removed from V and 6 bases from J, the gap between germline ends came to 14 bases. From germline, CDR1 is MNHEY and CDR2 SVGAGI. CDR3 length: 15 residues. DNA of the CDR3: TGTGCCAGCAGTTACTCAAGAGGGAGTAGCTCTGAAGCTTTCTTT. Its protein product is CASSYSRGSSSEAFF.

This chain connects TRBV28 to TRBJ2-1; TRBD1 aligns across 7 bases. With 2 bases clipped from V and 13 bases from J, the junction kept 5 bases outside the gene matches. Germline V lookup: CDR1 MDHEN, CDR2 SYDVKM. The CDR3 runs to 12 residues. CDR3 protein: CASSLSRDSQFF. Here the CDR3 DNA reads TGTGCCAGCAGTTTAAGTCGGGACAGTCAGTTCTTC.

The chain carries TRBV5-6 and TRBJ2-7; 9 bases map to TRBD2. The trim removed 3 bases at V and 6 bases at J, leaving 13 bases unmatched. The germline V gene has CDR1 SGHDT and CDR2 YYEEEE. This CDR3 comprises 16 residues. As DNA, the CDR3 is TGTGCCAGCAGCTCAGGACCGGGCGGGAGGGCCCTCGAGCAGTACTTC. This translates into CASSSGPGGRALEQYF.

This chain uses TRBV11-2 with TRBJ1-1, with D possibly TRBD1 on 5 matching bases. V dropped 5 bases and J dropped 0 bases, with 13 bases sitting between them. Germline V lookup: CDR1 SGHAT, CDR2 FQNNGV. This CDR3 is built from 15 residues. This chain's CDR3 is CASSLRQSLNTEAFF. The CDR3 region has the DNA TGTGCCAGCAGCCTTCGACAGAGCCTGAACACTGAAGCTTTCTTT.

The chain uses TRBV28 and TRBJ1-6; perhaps TRBD1 as D (5 bases). V shed 9 bases and J shed 5 bases, with 14 bases lying between them. This CDR3 has 14 residues. Looked up from germline, CDR1 is MDHEN and CDR2 is SYDVKM. CDR3 DNA sequence: TGTGCCAGTTCAGTTTTACAGGATAATTCACCCCTCCACTTT. It is translated as CASSVLQDNSPLHF.

This clone was picked up one time. The chain recombines TRBV18 with TRBJ1-3, with TRBD1 identical over 10 bases. The CDR3 contains 15 residues. Germline V CDR1 and CDR2: KGHSH, LQKENI. Trimming removed 3 bases from V and 4 bases from J; junction bases left unmatched: 3. DNA for the CDR3: TGTGCCAGCTCACCGGGACAGGGGCCCGGAAACACCATATATTTT. It translates to CASSPGQGPGNTIYF.

This clone was detected once. The CDR3 region is CASTQGGGAQPQHF. CDR3 nucleotide sequence: TGTGCCAGCACCCAAGGCGGGGGGGCCCAGCCCCAGCATTTT. The chain employs TRBV28 and TRBJ1-5, with D perhaps matching TRBD1 (6 bases). Trimming took off 7 bases at V and 7 bases at J, with 17 bases between the two ends. This CDR3 region has 14 residues. CDR1 is MDHEN and CDR2 is SYDVKM in the germline V gene.

This chain links TRBV4-2 with TRBJ2-7; a weak D match, TRBD2 (6 bases). The V end was cut by 1 base, the J end by 3 bases, with 16 bases between. This CDR3 is 16 amino acids long. Per germline, CDR1 LGHNA and CDR2 YNFKEQ. CDR3 loop: CASSQGEVGGYYEQYF. The CDR3 coding sequence is TGTGCCAGCAGCCAAGGGGAGGTGGGAGGCTACTACGAGCAGTACTTC.

The chain employs TRBV5-5 and TRBJ2-7; D call uncertain. Germline CDR1 reads SGHKS; CDR2 reads YYEKEE (reference sequence). V was clipped by 3 bases and J by 2 bases, with 12 bases between them. The CDR3 is made up of 14 amino acids. In DNA form, the CDR3 reads TGTGCCAGCAGCTATTGGCAGGCAGCCTACGAGCAGTACTTC. This encodes CASSYWQAAYEQYF.

The rearrangement joins TRBV28 to TRBJ2-7, with D tentatively TRBD1 (6 bases). V lost 5 bases, J lost 4 bases, and 21 bases lay in between. This CDR3 is 16 amino acids long. Looked up from germline, CDR1 is MDHEN and CDR2 is SYDVKM. The chain's CDR3 is CASSPAGTRKLYEQYF. CDR3 sequence (DNA): TGTGCCAGCAGTCCCGCCGGGACACGGAAATTATACGAGCAGTACTTC.

This clone was picked up a small number of times. The rearrangement joins TRBV7-2 to TRBJ2-3, with 8 nucleotides matching TRBD2. With V trimmed by 1 base and J by 1 base, 4 bases remained unmatched. The CDR3 has 16 residues. The germline V gene encodes CDR1 SGHTA and CDR2 FQGNSA. The CDR3 reads CASSLVAGGRTDTQYF. The CDR3 DNA sequence: TGTGCCAGCAGCTTAGTTGCGGGAGGACGCACAGATACGCAGTATTTT.